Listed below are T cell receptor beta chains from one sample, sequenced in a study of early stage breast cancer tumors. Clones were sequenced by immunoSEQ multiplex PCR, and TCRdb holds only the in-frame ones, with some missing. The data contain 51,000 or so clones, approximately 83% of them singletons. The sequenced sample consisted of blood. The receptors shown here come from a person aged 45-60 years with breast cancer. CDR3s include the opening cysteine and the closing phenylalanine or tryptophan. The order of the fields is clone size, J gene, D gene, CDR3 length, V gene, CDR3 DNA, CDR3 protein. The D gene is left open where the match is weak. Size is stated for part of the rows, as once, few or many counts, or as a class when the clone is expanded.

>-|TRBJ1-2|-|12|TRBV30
TGTGCCTGGAGGGGGAAGGGTAGGGGCTACACCTTC
CAWRGKGRGYTF
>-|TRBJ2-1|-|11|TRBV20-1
TGCAGTGCTAGACCGGGGAATGAGCAGTTCTTC
CSARPGNEQFF
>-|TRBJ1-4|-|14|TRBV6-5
TGTGCCAGCAGCCGACTCAACATTGGGGAAAAACTGTTTTTT
CASSRLNIGEKLFF
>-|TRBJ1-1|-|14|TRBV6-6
TGTGCCAGCAGTACGAACGAGTTGAACACTGAAGCTTTCTTT
CASSTNELNTEAFF
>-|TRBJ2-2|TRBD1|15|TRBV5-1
TGCGCCAGCGGAGTGACAGGGGTGGACACCGGGGAGCTGTTTTTT
CASGVTGVDTGELFF
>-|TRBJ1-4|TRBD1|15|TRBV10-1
TGCGCCAGCAGCCTAACAGGGGAGGTTGCTGAAAAACTGTTTTTT
CASSLTGEVAEKLFF
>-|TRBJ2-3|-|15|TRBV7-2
TGTGCCAGCAGACTAACTCCGAACCCCACAGATACGCAGTATTTT
CASRLTPNPTDTQYF
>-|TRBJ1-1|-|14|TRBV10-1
TGCGCCAGCAGTGAGCAGGCCCAGGACGAAGGGAGGTTCTTT
CASSEQAQDEGRFF
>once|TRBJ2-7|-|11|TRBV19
TGTGCCAGTAGTTCAGGCCACGAGCAGTACTTC
CASSSGHEQYF
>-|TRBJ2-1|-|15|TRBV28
TGTGCCAGCAGTCCTTGGGGGGAGAATAACAATGAGCAGTTCTTC
CASSPWGENNNEQFF
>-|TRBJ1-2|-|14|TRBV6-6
TGTGCCAGCAGCACCCCCAGGCTTAACTATGGCTACACCTTC
CASSTPRLNYGYTF
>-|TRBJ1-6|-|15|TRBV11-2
TGTGCCAGCAGCGTCGTTAGGGGGTTTAATTCACCCCTCCACTTT
CASSVVRGFNSPLHF
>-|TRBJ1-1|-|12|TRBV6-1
TGTGCCACCAGGACGGTGAACACTGAAGCTTTCTTT
CATRTVNTEAFF
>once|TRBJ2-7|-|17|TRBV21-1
TGTGCCAGCAGCAAAGTGGGGCGGCTAGCGGAGTCCTACGAGCAGTACTTC
CASSKVGRLAESYEQYF
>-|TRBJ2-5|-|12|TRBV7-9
TGTGCCAGCAGCTTTAGGGGGGAGACCCAGTACTTC
CASSFRGETQYF
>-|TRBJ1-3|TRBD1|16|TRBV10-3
TGTGCCATCAGCCGACAGGGGGCTCAGGATGGAAACACCATATATTTT
CAISRQGAQDGNTIYF
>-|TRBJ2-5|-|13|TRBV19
TGTGCCAGTGCAGGGGCCCAGGGGGGGACCCAGTACTTC
CASAGAQGGTQYF
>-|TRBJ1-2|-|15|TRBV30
TGTGCCTGGAGTCGTAGTGTCGGGGGTAGCTATGGCTACACCTTC
CAWSRSVGGSYGYTF
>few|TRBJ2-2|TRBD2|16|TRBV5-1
TGCGCCAGCAGGAATAGCGGGAACGCGAACACCGGGGAGCTGTTTTTT
CASRNSGNANTGELFF
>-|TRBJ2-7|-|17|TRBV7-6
TGTGCCAGCAGCTCCCCTATGAGGCAGGGTGGTGGGCACGAGCAGTACTTC
CASSSPMRQGGGHEQYF
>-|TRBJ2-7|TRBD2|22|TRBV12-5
TGTGCTAGTGGTTTGGCCAGGAGGTCCGGGACTAGCGCGACGGTGGGCCCCTACGAGCAGTACTTC
CASGLARRSGTSATVGPYEQYF
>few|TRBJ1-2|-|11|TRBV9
TGTGCCAGCAGCTCGGTCTATGGCTACACCTTC
CASSSVYGYTF
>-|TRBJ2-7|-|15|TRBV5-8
TGTGCCAGCAGCTTGGAGAGTGGGGCGACCTACGAGCAGTACTTC
CASSLESGATYEQYF
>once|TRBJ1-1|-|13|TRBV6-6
TGTGCCAGCAGTTACTCTCGCAACACTGAAGCTTTCTTT
CASSYSRNTEAFF
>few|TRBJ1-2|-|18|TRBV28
TGTGCCAGCAGTTTTACCGCTGGACTGCGACAGGAGTACTATGGCTACACCTTC
CASSFTAGLRQEYYGYTF
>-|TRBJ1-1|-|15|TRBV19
TGTGCCAGTAGTATATGGTCCCAGGGATACACTGAAGCTTTCTTT
CASSIWSQGYTEAFF
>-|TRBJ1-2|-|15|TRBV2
TGTGCCAGCAGTGAAGGCGGGGCGCGAGGCTATGGCTACACCTTC
CASSEGGARGYGYTF
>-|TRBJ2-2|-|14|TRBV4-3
TGCGCCAGCAGCCAAGGTTTGAACACCGGGGAGCTGTTTTTT
CASSQGLNTGELFF
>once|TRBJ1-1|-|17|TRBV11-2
TGTGCCAGCAGCTTAGTGGCGGGACCGAGCATGAACACTGAAGCTTTCTTT
CASSLVAGPSMNTEAFF
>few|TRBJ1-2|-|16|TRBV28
TGTGCCAGCAGTTTATATCGACAGTATTCTAACTATGGCTACACCTTC
CASSLYRQYSNYGYTF
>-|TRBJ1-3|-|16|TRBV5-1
TGCGCCAGCAGCTTGGGATTGTCCGGGGTTGCGGACACCATATATTTT
CASSLGLSGVADTIYF
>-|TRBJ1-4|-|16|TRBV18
TGTGCCAGCTCACAATACTCCAGGGCAACTAATGAAAAACTGTTTTTT
CASSQYSRATNEKLFF
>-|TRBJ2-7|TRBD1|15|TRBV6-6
TGTGCCAGCAGGCGAGGGACAGAGAGCTCCTACGAGCAGTACTTC
CASRRGTESSYEQYF
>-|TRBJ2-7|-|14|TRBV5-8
TGTGCCAGCAGCTTGGGTTTGGGGAGCTACGAGCAGTACTTC
CASSLGLGSYEQYF
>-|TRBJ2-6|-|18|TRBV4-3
TGCGCCAGCAGCCAAGAAGGGGGGTTGGGCTCTGGGGCCAACGTCCTGACTTTC
CASSQEGGLGSGANVLTF
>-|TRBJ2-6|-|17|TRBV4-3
TGCGCCAGCAGCCAAGACCCCTGGACAGATGGGGCCAACGTCCTGACTTTC
CASSQDPWTDGANVLTF
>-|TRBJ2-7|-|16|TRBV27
TGTGCCAGCAGTTTATCCCCCAGGCTAAGCTCCTACGAGCAGTACTTC
CASSLSPRLSSYEQYF